What follows describes a single TCR beta chain. Its antigen is currently not known. No base-level quality is on record; no much larger clone is a single base apart. For the multiplex PCR, 52 forward TRBV primers and 13 reverse TRBJ primers were used, and amplification bias was corrected with both assay-based and computational methods. Rearranged TRB loci were amplified from genomic DNA by multiplex PCR within the immunoSEQ assay. TRB amplicons were sequenced using an Illumina HiSeq platform. The authors processed their data as follows. Raw sequences were error-filtered and aligned to reference gene sequences by custom algorithms, then analyzed with the immunoSEQ online tools. Frequencies of productive and nonproductive TRB rearrangements were evaluated among both unique and total sequences. Assessment of potential self-reactivity relied on the hydrophobicity of positions 6 and 7 in the TRB CDR3, along with their amino acid composition. For group comparisons, t tests, Mann-Whitney tests or two-way ANOVA were performed in Prism software. The clones in this table, taken by TCRdb from immuneACCESS, are in-frame only. Not every clone is retained; where verified, under half of the shortfall comes from an unresolved V gene, and the cause of the rest is unknown. D and trimming come from the DNA, and the V and J calls and clone size come from that table. The sample yields around 17,000 clones; around 84% were counted once. The ten largest clones take up around 8.6% of the sample.

Every CD3G-deficient patient showed evidence of autoimmunity, and the autoimmunity was more severe in two of the patients. At testing, patients were between 2 and 39 years old and showed lower naive and higher memory CD4+ and CD8+ T-cell proportions. CD4+ cells were FACS-sorted into CD25-high CD127-low regulatory T cells and CD25-low CD127-high conventional CD4+ T cells. A handful of individuals with CD3G deficiency made up the patient group. An international network of physicians spanning the United States, Europe and Asia provided the patient samples and clinical data. Ficoll density separation was used to isolate peripheral blood mononuclear cells. CDR3 length: 16 amino acids, cysteine to phenylalanine. The read is trimmed to its CDR3 DNA, 48 bases read in frame from base 1. The germline V gene (reference sequence) provides CDR1 SEHNR and CDR2 FQNEAQ. The junction shows trimming of 4 bases on V and 1 base on J, and the gene matches do not reach 3 bases of it.

The data are from a study of regulatory T cells (dated by TCRdb to the late 2010s). The study in broad terms: The study compared T-cell receptor beta repertoires of sorted regulatory, conventional CD4+ and CD8+ T cells in CD3G-deficient patients with those in healthy controls. Paper-wide results and their limitations: Patient repertoires showed restricted unique TRB V-J pairs and skewed V and J gene usage, most marked in regulatory T cells. Enrichment for hydrophobic residues at CDR3 positions 6 and 7 was found in conventional CD4+ T cells from CD3G-deficient patients, suggesting more self-reactive specificities.

The chain couples TRBV7-9 to TRBJ2-1; 11 bases in the middle match TRBD2. Sequenced: conventional CD4+ T cells sorted from blood. The clonotype originates from a person aged 25 to 40 with CD3G deficiency. The CDR3 has the sequence CASSSGLAASYNEQFF. DNA sequence: TGTGCCAGCAGCTCGGGACTAGCGGCGTCCTACAATGAGCAGTTCTTC.